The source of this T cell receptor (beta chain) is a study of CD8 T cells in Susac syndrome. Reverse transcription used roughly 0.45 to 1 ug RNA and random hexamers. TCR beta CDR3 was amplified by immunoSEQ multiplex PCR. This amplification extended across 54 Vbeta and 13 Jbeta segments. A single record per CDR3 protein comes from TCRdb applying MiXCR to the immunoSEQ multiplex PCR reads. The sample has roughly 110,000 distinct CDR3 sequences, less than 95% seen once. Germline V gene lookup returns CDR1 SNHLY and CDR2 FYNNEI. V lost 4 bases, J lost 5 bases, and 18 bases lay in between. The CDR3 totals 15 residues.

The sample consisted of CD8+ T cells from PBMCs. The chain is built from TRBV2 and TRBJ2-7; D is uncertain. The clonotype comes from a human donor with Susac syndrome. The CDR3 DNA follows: TGTGCCAGCAGTGTAGTGGATAGTATCGGCCACGAGCAGTACTTC. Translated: CASSVVDSIGHEQYF.